Listed below are T cell receptor beta chains from one sample, sequenced in a study of vaccination and CD4 T cells after COVID-19. TCRdb called the PCR reads again in MiXCR, with one record for every CDR3 protein. The sample lists more than 9,000 distinct CDR3 sequences, less than 50% occurring once. Their antigen targets remain unknown. Sequences were obtained from cultured CD4+ T cells from blood. These receptors originate from a human donor with COVID-19. CDR3s include the opening cysteine and the closing phenylalanine or tryptophan. Each record gives: D gene, V gene, clone size, J gene, CDR3 protein, CDR3 DNA. A D gene is named only where the DNA matches it firmly. Expanded clones get a size class; other rows say once, few or many, or leave the size out.

TRBD1	TRBV9	few	TRBJ1-2	CASRGGQSSLFGYTF	TGTGCCAGCAGGGGGGGACAGTCCTCTTTATTTGGCTACACCTTC
-	TRBV7-2	few	TRBJ2-7	CASSLGAAALYEQYF	TGTGCCAGCAGCTTAGGGGCTGCTGCCTTATACGAGCAGTACTTC
-	TRBV5-8	-	TRBJ1-4	CASEAGSRKEKLFF	TGTGCCAGCGAAGCCGGGTCTCGGAAGGAAAAACTGTTTTTT
-	TRBV7-9	-	TRBJ1-6	CASSPGGGLSSYNSPLHF	TGTGCCAGCAGTCCCGGTGGGGGGTTAAGCTCCTATAATTCACCCCTCCACTTT
-	TRBV2	few	TRBJ1-1	CASRKGLRQDTEAFF	TGTGCCAGCAGGAAGGGGCTACGACAGGACACTGAAGCTTTCTTT
-	TRBV18	-	TRBJ1-4	CASSPATAGVAEKLFF	TGTGCCAGCTCACCCGCTACTGCAGGGGTGGCTGAAAAACTGTTTTTT
-	TRBV5-5	-	TRBJ1-6	CASSPVGNGGGNSPLHF	TGTGCCAGCAGCCCGGTAGGAAACGGAGGGGGGAATTCACCCCTCCACTTT
TRBD1	TRBV10-3	few	TRBJ2-2	CAIGTGTNTGELFF	TGTGCCATCGGGACAGGGACGAACACCGGGGAGCTGTTTTTT
-	TRBV5-8	few	TRBJ2-7	CASSARPGAPYEQYF	TGTGCCAGCAGCGCTCGACCCGGGGCTCCCTACGAGCAGTACTTC
-	TRBV24-1	-	TRBJ2-3	CATSDPTSTTQYF	TGTGCCACCAGTGATCCAACGAGTACTACGCAGTATTTT
TRBD1	TRBV7-7	few	TRBJ2-5	CASSLRQGWETQYF	TGTGCTAGCAGCTTAAGACAGGGGTGGGAGACCCAGTACTTC
-	TRBV5-8	-	TRBJ1-2	CASTWGLAGGYTF	TGTGCCAGCACCTGGGGGCTGGCGGGGGGCTACACCTTC
TRBD1	TRBV7-2	few	TRBJ1-6	CASSFQGANSPLHF	TGTGCCAGCAGCTTTCAGGGGGCGAATTCACCCCTCCACTTT
TRBD1	TRBV24-1	-	TRBJ2-3	CATSATTGQGTDTQYF	TGTGCCACCAGTGCCACGACGGGACAGGGAACAGATACGCAGTATTTT
TRBD1	TRBV19	few	TRBJ2-5	CASSMGQGAGETQYF	TGTGCCAGTAGTATGGGACAGGGGGCGGGCGAGACCCAGTACTTC
-	TRBV5-4	-	TRBJ2-7	CASSLGTIYEQYF	TGTGCCAGCAGCTTGGGGACTATCTACGAGCAGTACTTC
-	TRBV2	few	TRBJ2-5	CASSEHTKETQYF	TGTGCCAGCAGTGAACACACAAAAGAGACCCAGTACTTC
-	TRBV6-1	-	TRBJ1-2	CASRGSGVLPGYTF	TGTGCCAGCCGGGGGTCCGGGGTCCTCCCTGGCTACACCTTC
TRBD1	TRBV6-1	-	TRBJ2-3	CASSGNRGQSTDTQYF	TGTGCCAGCAGTGGTAACAGGGGGCAAAGCACAGATACGCAGTATTTT
-	TRBV2	-	TRBJ2-7	CAREKEQGSEQYF	TGTGCCAGGGAAAAGGAACAGGGATCCGAGCAGTACTTC